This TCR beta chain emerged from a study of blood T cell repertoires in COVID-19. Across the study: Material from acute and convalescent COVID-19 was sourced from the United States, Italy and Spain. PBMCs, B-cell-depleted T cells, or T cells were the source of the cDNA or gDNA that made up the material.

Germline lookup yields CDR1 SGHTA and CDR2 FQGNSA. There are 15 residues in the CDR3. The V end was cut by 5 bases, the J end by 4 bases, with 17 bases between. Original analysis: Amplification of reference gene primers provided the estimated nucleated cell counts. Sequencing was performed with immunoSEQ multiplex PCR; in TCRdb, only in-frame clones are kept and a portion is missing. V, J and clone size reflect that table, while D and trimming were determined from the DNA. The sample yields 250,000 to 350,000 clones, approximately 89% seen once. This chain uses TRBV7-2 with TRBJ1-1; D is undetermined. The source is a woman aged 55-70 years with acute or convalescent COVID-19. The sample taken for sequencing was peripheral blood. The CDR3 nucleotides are TGTGCCAGCAGCCCCGGGAGGGCTTGGGCCACTGAAGCTTTCTTT. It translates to CASSPGRAWATEAFF. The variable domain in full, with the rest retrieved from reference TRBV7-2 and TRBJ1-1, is GAGVSQSPSNKVTEKGKDVELRCDPISGHTALYWYRQSLGQGLEFLIYFQGNSAPDKSGLPSDRFSAERTGGSVSTLTIQRTQQEDSAVYLCASSPGRAWATEAFFGQGTRLTVV.